The 15 T cell receptor beta chains below all came from one sample that was sequenced in a study of blood T cells in healthy people across ages. Sample-barcoded 5' priming and a J-beta primer mix drove a second PCR of about 7 to 12 cycles. A single record per CDR3 protein comes from TCRdb applying MiXCR to the 5' RACE reads. The data contain 750,000 to 850,000 distinct CDR3 sequences, about 25% of them seen just once; the ten biggest clones take up more than 3%. Another study also made use of these data, one on T cells of mothers and their children.

Sequences were obtained from blood. These receptors originate from a boy younger than 18 in good health.

This clonotype was recorded a few times. The chain is built from TRBV20-1 and TRBJ2-2; TRBD2 aligns across 8 bases. The CDR3 is 19 residues long. The V segment lost 0 bases and the J segment 0 bases; nucleotides outside the gene matches: 12. Germline values: CDR1 DFQATT, CDR2 SNEGSKA (reference sequence). The CDR3: CSARDAAGEGLANTGELFF. DNA of the CDR3: TGCAGTGCTAGAGACGCAGCGGGAGAGGGTCTCGCGAACACCGGGGAGCTGTTTTTT.

This chain connects TRBV4-1 to TRBJ1-1; a possible D gene is TRBD1 (6 bases). V lost 2 bases to trimming and J lost 0 bases, with 10 bases between them. This CDR3 contains 15 residues. Germline values: CDR1 MGHRA, CDR2 YSYEKL. The CDR3 spells CASSQSRTVNTEAFF. The DNA for the CDR3 is TGCGCCAGCAGCCAATCTCGGACAGTGAACACTGAAGCTTTCTTT.

This chain connects TRBV20-1 to TRBJ1-1, with D uncertain. The CDR3 has 14 residues. Germline V CDR1 and CDR2: DFQATT, SNEGSKA (reference sequence). The V end was cut by 1 base, the J end by 2 bases, with 11 bases between. The CDR3 sequence is CSARAIGKNTEAFF. For the CDR3, the DNA is TGCAGTGCTAGAGCAATCGGGAAAAACACTGAAGCTTTCTTT.

This clonotype came up a few times. The V gene is TRBV7-6, the J gene TRBJ2-3, with 10 bases matching TRBD2. J was trimmed by 3 bases and V by 3 bases; bases with no gene match: 6. From germline, CDR1 is SGHVS and CDR2 FNYEAQ. The CDR3 consists of 16 residues. The CDR3 here is CASSFSGGASTDTQYF. The CDR3 bases are TGTGCCAGCAGCTTCAGCGGGGGGGCATCAACAGATACGCAGTATTTT.

This clonotype was picked up a small number of times. The genes are TRBV21-1 and TRBJ2-6; TRBD1, the D gene given by the table, was not confirmed from the DNA. TRBV21-1 is reported as a pseudogene. The CDR3 runs 18 residues. CDR3 nucleotide sequence: TGTGCCAGCAACCCGGGGGGCGGCCTGCCCTCTGGGGCCAACGTCCTGACTTTC. This translates into CASNPGGGLPSGANVLTF.

The gene calls are TRBV19 and TRBJ2-5, with D possibly being TRBD2 (6 bases). The J call may be incorrect, as the DNA end agrees better with TRBJ2-7. The CDR3 contains 12 residues. The germline V gene has CDR1 LNHDA and CDR2 SQIVND (reference sequence). The CDR3 spells CASSMGGDEQYF. The CDR3 DNA is TGTGCCAGTAGTATGGGAGGCGACGAGCAGTACTTC.

The chain combines TRBV24-1 with TRBJ2-3; D gene uncertain. Germline V gene sequence: CDR1 KGHDR, CDR2 SFDVKD. Trimming pared 9 bases from V and 4 bases from J, leaving 13 bases between. The CDR3 has 13 amino acids. CDR3 loop: CATSEPEADTQYF. CDR3 DNA sequence: TGTGCCACCTCGGAACCCGAGGCAGATACGCAGTATTTT.

This chain uses TRBV28 with TRBJ2-7; D uncertain. Germline-derived CDR1 and CDR2 are MDHEN and SYDVKM. V lost 7 bases and J lost 2, with 3 bases in between. The CDR3 contains 10 residues. CDR3 nucleotides: TGTGCCAGCATGCCCTACGAGCAGTACTTC. Its translation: CASMPYEQYF.

The chain combines TRBV6-1 with TRBJ2-3, with 9 bases matching TRBD1. The junction had 6 bases not matched to a gene; V was cut back by 4 bases and J by 1 base. The germline V gene encodes CDR1 MNHNS and CDR2 SASEGT. The CDR3 is 16 residues long. DNA of the CDR3: TGTGCCAGCAGTGTCATGGGACAGGGAGGCACAGATACGCAGTATTTT. It is translated as CASSVMGQGGTDTQYF.

This clonotype was recorded a few times. The rearrangement joins TRBV25-1 to TRBJ2-5, with a weak D call TRBD2 (6 bases). This CDR3 comprises 15 residues. V dropped 3 bases and J dropped 4 bases, with 15 bases sitting between them. CDR1 and CDR2 (germline): MGHDK, SYGVNS. This CDR3 reads CASSDLPGDRETQYF. CDR3 nucleotides: TGTGCCAGCAGTGATCTCCCGGGGGACCGAGAGACCCAGTACTTC.

V and J are TRBV5-1 and TRBJ1-4; 7 nucleotides align to TRBD1. The CDR3 covers 15 residues. The ends lost 4 bases at V and 7 bases at J; junction bases unmatched: 10. Germline lookup yields CDR1 SGHRS and CDR2 YFSETQ. DNA for the CDR3: TGCGCCAGCAGCCCCCTCGACAGGGAGAGTGAAAAACTGTTTTTT. This encodes CASSPLDRESEKLFF.

The rearrangement links TRBV5-1 to TRBJ1-1; 7 bases map to TRBD1. CDR1 SGHRS and CDR2 YFSETQ come from the germline V gene. The CDR3 loop spans 15 amino acids. V lost 1 base, J lost 5 bases, and 8 bases stayed unmatched. The CDR3: CASSLLQTGTTEAFF. DNA for the CDR3: TGCGCCAGCAGCTTGCTTCAGACAGGGACGACTGAAGCTTTCTTT.

This clonotype was seen ten or more times. CDR3 sequence: CASSSRDHSNNEQFF. The CDR3 region has the DNA TGTGCCAGCAGCTCCCGGGACCATTCCAACAATGAGCAGTTCTTC. The chain links TRBV7-9 to TRBJ2-1; TRBD1 or TRBD2 may be the D gene (5 bases each). Germline V gene data show CDR1 as SEHNR and CDR2 as FQNEAQ (reference sequence). The CDR3 length is 15 residues. Trimming cost V 4 bases and J 5 bases, with 15 bases left between them.

The gene calls are TRBV29-1 and TRBJ2-3, with no clear D. The CDR3 totals 12 residues. Germline CDR1 and CDR2: SQVTM and ANQGSEA. V dropped 4 bases and J dropped 2 bases, with 7 bases sitting between them. In nucleotides, the CDR3 is TGCAGCGTTGGGCAGGCCACAGATACGCAGTATTTT. Residues: CSVGQATDTQYF.

V and J are TRBV7-9 and TRBJ1-4, with D uncertain. The CDR3 runs to 16 residues. Germline CDR1 is SEHNR and CDR2 is FQNEAQ (reference sequence). With 1 base removed from V and 0 bases from J, the gap between germline ends came to 9 bases. The CDR3: CASSLVGLSTNEKLFF. The CDR3 DNA is TGTGCCAGCAGCTTAGTGGGCCTCTCAACTAATGAAAAACTGTTTTTT.